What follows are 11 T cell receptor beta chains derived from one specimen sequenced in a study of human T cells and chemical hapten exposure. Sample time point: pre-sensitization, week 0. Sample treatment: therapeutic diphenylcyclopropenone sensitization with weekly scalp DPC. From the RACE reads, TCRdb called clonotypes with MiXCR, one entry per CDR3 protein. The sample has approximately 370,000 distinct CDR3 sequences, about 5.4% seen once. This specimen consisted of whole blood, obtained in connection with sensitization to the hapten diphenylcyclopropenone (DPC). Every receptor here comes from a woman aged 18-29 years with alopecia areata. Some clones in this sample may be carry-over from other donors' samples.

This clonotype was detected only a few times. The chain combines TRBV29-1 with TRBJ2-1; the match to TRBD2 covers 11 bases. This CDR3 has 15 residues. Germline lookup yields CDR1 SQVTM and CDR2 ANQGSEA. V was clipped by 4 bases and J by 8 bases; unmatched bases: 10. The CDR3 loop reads CSVGELAGAWDEQFF. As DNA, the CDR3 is TGCAGCGTTGGGGAACTAGCGGGGGCCTGGGATGAGCAGTTCTTC.

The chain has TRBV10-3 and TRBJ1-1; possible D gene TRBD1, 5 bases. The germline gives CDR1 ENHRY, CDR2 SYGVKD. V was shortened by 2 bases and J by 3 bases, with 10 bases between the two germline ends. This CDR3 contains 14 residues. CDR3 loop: CAISEGQGDTEAFF. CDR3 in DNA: TGTGCCATCAGTGAGGGGCAGGGCGACACTGAAGCTTTCTTT.

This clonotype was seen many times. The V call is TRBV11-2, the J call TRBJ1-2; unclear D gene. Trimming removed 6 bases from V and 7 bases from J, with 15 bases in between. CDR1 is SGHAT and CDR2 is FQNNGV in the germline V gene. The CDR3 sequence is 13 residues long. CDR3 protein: CASSFDLRAGYTF. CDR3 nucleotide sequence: TGTGCCAGCAGTTTTGACTTGAGGGCTGGCTACACCTTC.

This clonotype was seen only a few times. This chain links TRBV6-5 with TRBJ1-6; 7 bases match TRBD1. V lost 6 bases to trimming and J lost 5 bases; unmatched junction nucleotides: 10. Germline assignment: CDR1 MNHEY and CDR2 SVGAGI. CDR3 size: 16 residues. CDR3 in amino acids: CASSMTGTANNSPLHF. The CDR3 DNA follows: TGTGCCAGCAGCATGACCGGGACAGCAAATAATTCACCCCTCCACTTT.

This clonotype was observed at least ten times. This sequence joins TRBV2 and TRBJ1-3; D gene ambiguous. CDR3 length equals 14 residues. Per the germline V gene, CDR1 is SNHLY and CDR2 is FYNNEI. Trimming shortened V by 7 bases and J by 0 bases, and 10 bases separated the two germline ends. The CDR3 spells CASIYRVSGNTIYF. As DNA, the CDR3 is TGTGCCAGCATTTATCGAGTCTCTGGAAACACCATATATTTT.

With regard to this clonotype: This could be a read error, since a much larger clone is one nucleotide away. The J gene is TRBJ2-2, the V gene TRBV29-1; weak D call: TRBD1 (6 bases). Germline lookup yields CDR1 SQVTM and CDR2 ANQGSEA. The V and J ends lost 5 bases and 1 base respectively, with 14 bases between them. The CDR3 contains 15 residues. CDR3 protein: CSVHWGPLNTGELFF. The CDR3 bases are TGCAGCGTTCACTGGGGGCCCCTGAACACCGGGGAGCTGTTTTTT.

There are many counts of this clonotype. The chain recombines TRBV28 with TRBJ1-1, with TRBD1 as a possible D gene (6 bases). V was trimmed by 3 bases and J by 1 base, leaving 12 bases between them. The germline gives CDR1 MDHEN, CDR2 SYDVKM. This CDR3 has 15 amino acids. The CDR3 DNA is TGTGCCAGCAGTTTCCCCCCCAGGGGGAACACTGAAGCTTTCTTT. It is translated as CASSFPPRGNTEAFF.

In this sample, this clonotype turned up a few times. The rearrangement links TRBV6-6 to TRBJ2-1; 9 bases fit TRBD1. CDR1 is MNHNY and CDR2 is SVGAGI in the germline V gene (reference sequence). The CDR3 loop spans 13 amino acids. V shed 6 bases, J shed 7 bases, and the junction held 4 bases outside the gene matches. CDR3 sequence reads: CASRRQGENEQFF. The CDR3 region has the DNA TGTGCCAGCAGAAGACAGGGGGAAAATGAGCAGTTCTTC.

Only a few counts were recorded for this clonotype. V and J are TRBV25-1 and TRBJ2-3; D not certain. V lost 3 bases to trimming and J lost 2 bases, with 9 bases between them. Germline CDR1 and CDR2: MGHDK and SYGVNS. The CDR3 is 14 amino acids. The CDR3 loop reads CASSDHKLTDTQYF. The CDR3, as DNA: TGTGCCAGCAGTGACCATAAACTCACAGATACGCAGTATTTT.

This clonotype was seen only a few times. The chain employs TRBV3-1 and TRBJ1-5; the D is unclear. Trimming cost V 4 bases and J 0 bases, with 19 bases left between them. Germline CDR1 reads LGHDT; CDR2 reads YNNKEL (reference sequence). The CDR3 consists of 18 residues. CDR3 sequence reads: CASSLQTSPGYSNQPQHF. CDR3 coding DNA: TGTGCCAGCAGCCTTCAAACAAGCCCAGGTTATAGCAATCAGCCCCAGCATTTT.

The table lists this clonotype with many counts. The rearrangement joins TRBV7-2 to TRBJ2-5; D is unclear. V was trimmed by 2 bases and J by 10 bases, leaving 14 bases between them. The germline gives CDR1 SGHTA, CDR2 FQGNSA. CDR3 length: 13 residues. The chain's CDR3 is CASSLRVIGDQYF. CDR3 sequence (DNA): TGTGCCAGCAGCTTACGCGTGATTGGGGACCAGTACTTC.